These 13 T cell receptor beta chains came from one sample sequenced in a study of tumor and adjacent non-tumor tissue in lung cancer. RNA was extracted from bulk tissue without any cell sorting. The normal lung tissue was taken more than 3 cm from the tumor edge. The library came from three nested PCR rounds adapted from ARM-PCR protocols. TCRdb passed the multiplex PCR reads through MiXCR, listing each CDR3 protein once. The data show over 40,000 distinct CDR3 sequences, roughly 60% seen once. Source material: distant non-tumor lung tissue. These receptors were collected from a woman aged 40 to 55 with non-small cell lung cancer.

In the case of this clonotype: The junction departs from germline at one end; a sequencing error may be responsible. The chain is built from TRBV5-1 and TRBJ1-3; no definite D call. CDR1 and CDR2 from the germline V gene are SGHRS and YFSETQ. This CDR3 comprises 14 residues. The CDR3 loop is CASSPNVGGNIIYF. The CDR3 DNA reads TGCGCCAGCAGCCCGAATGTAGGTGGAAACATCATATATTTT.

With respect to this clonotype: A much larger clone is a single base away; this may be a read error. This CDR3 fails to terminate in the conserved phenylalanine or tryptophan, so it likely reflects a read error. The chain joins TRBV20-1 to TRBJ1-2, with D perhaps TRBD1 (5 bases). The CDR3 is made up of 14 amino acids. Trimming took 6 bases from V and 6 from J, leaving 20 bases between them. Looked up from germline, CDR1 is DFQATT and CDR2 is SNEGSKA (reference sequence). CDR3 in amino acids: CSARRAGREDGYTS. The CDR3, as DNA: TGCAGTGCCCGGCGGGCAGGGAGAGAGGATGGCTACACCTCC.

In the case of this clonotype: At one of its ends the junction is not consistent with the germline gene, which may arise from a read error. In nucleotides, the CDR3 is TGTGCCAGCAGCCGGACAGGAGACGAGCAATACTTC. It translates to CASSRTGDEQYF. This chain joins TRBV7-9 and TRBJ2-7; 7 bases are a match to TRBD1. CDR3 length: 12 residues. The germline CDR1 and CDR2 sequences are SEHNR and FQNEAQ (reference sequence).

As concerns this clonotype: This may arise from a read error, as a much more abundant clone is one base away. This chain connects TRBV5-1 to TRBJ2-1; 7 nucleotides align to TRBD1. The CDR3 has 17 residues. J lost 6 bases, V lost 4 bases, and 16 bases had no gene match. Germline assignment: CDR1 SGHRS and CDR2 YFSETQ. CDR3 loop: CASSPTVWQGDSNEQFF. CDR3 DNA: TGCGCCAGCAGCCCGACGGTTTGGCAGGGGGATAGCAATGAGCAGTTCTTC.

Points on this clonotype: This may come from a read error, since a much larger clone is one base off. Here the CDR3 reads CRGQGWREFGERFF. CDR3 in DNA: TGCAGGGGGCAGGGGTGGCGGGAGTTCGGTGAGCGGTTCTTC. V gene TRBV29-1 combines with J gene TRBJ2-1, with TRBD2 as a possible D gene (7 bases). The CDR3 spans 14 residues. Germline values: CDR1 SQVTM, CDR2 ANQGSEA.

This clonotype was seen at least ten times. The chain combines TRBV28 with TRBJ1-4; perhaps TRBD1 as D (5 bases). Germline V gives CDR1 MDHEN, CDR2 SYDVKM. The CDR3 has 15 amino acids. Trimming removed 3 bases from V and 5 bases from J, with 13 bases in between. DNA of the CDR3: TGTGCCAGCAGTTTTACGGCCGGGGGAAATGAAAAACTGTTTTTT. It encodes CASSFTAGGNEKLFF.

This clonotype was observed at least ten times. This chain joins TRBV12-3 or TRBV12-4 and TRBJ1-2, with D tentatively TRBD1 (5 bases). V was shortened by 6 bases and J by 5 bases, with 19 bases between the two germline ends. There are 15 residues in the CDR3. CDR3 nucleotide sequence: TGTGCCAGCAGCTACGAAGGGGATATTCCTTATGGCTACACCTTC. It specifies CASSYEGDIPYGYTF.

This clonotype was counted between two and nine times. One junction end disagrees with the germline gene, perhaps due to a read error. The chain is built from TRBV11-2 and TRBJ2-3; D possibly corresponds to TRBD2 (5 bases). The CDR3 has 17 residues. Germline lookup yields CDR1 SGHAT and CDR2 FQNNGV. The CDR3 loop is CASSLIKASRSVDRQYF. The CDR3 coding sequence is TGTGCCAGCAGCTTAATTAAGGCTAGCAGGAGCGTAGATAGGCAGTATTTT.

Comment on this clonotype: The CDR3 carries no conserved terminal phenylalanine or tryptophan, so it likely arises from a read error. The CDR3 DNA follows: TGTGCCACCAGCATTAGTAATGACGGGGTCTACGAGCAGTACATC. Its translation is CATSISNDGVYEQYI. This sequence joins TRBV15 and TRBJ2-7; perhaps TRBD2 as D (5 bases). Trimming pared 4 bases from V and 3 bases from J, leaving 16 bases between. The germline CDR1 and CDR2 sequences are LNHNV and YYDKDF (reference sequence). The CDR3 is made up of 15 amino acids.

This sequence joins TRBV14 and TRBJ2-3, with 10 bases aligning to TRBD2. CDR3 length: 18 amino acids. Germline CDR1 reads SGHDN; CDR2 reads FVKESK. Here the CDR3 DNA reads TGTATCAGCAGCCAACTAAACTTAGCGGGGGGACGCACAGATACGCAGTATTTT. Protein product: CISSQLNLAGGRTDTQYF.

As regards this clonotype: This could be a read error, since a much larger clone is one nucleotide away. CDR3 sequence reads: CASNLATMSYNEQFF. CDR3 sequence (DNA): TGCGCCAGCAACTTGGCCACGATGTCCTACAATGAGCAGTTCTTC. The chain combines TRBV5-1 with TRBJ2-1; D unclear. Germline-derived CDR1 and CDR2 are SGHRS and YFSETQ. The CDR3 spans 15 residues. The variable domain in full, completed from reference TRBV5-1 and TRBJ2-1, reads KAGVTQTPRYLIKTRGQQVTLSCSPISGHRSVSWYQQTPGQGLQFLFEYFSETQRNKGNFPGRFSGRQFSNSRSEMNVSTLELGDSALYLCASNLATMSYNEQFFGPGTRLTVL.

Turning to this clonotype: One end of the junction varies from germline; a read error may be responsible. The rearrangement uses TRBV7-8 and TRBJ1-5, with D perhaps TRBD1 (5 bases). This CDR3 contains 16 residues. CDR1 and CDR2 (germline): SGHVS, FQNEAQ. The CDR3 spells CPRSRQRAYSNQPQHF. The CDR3 DNA reads as TGTCCCAGGAGCCGACAGAGGGCTTATAGCAATCAGCCCCAGCATTTT.

On this clonotype itself: Mismatch with germline at one junction end may stem from a read error. The chain carries TRBV6-2 or TRBV6-3 and TRBJ1-1; D gene uncertain. The CDR3 extends over 11 amino acids. Germline CDR1 reads MNHEY; CDR2 reads SVGEGT. CDR3 sequence reads: CASSPTSRMSF. CDR3 coding DNA: TGTGCCAGCAGCCCAACCTCGAGGATGTCCTTT.